These 23 T cell receptor beta chains were sequenced from one sample in a study of T cell repertoires in cytomegalovirus infection (dated by TCRdb to about 2019). The listed sequencing device is Illumina HiSeq 1500. TCRdb applied fastp at Q25 and MiXCR to the public reads, then kept only in-frame beta chains. CDR3 protein sequences are deduplicated, and each keeps its most common genes and DNA. The sample data list 450,000 to 550,000 distinct CDR3 sequences, and more than 15% of these were observed just once. The ten largest clones represent around 25% of the sample. Sequences were obtained from CD8+ T cells from PBMCs. The receptors stem from a human donor in good health (CMV status not recorded). Some clones in this sample may be carry-over from other donors' samples.

This clonotype was picked up many times. This chain uses TRBV6-1 with TRBJ1-2; 7 nucleotides agree with TRBD1. This CDR3 contains 15 residues. The germline V gene encodes CDR1 MNHNS and CDR2 SASEGT. Trimming took 7 bases from V and 4 from J; bases not matched to a gene: 12. The CDR3 DNA is TGTGCCAGCATCCCCAACACCGGGACAGTCTATGGCTACACCTTC. Translated, it gives CASIPNTGTVYGYTF.

In its sample, this clonotype was seen a few times. The J gene is TRBJ1-5, the V gene TRBV2, with 8 bases lining up with TRBD1. The germline V gene encodes CDR1 SNHLY and CDR2 FYNNEI. CDR3 size: 17 residues. V lost 6 bases, J lost 3 bases, and 13 bases stayed unmatched. The CDR3 nucleotides are TGTGCCAGCAGGGGTCGGACAGGGTCGACTCCCAATCAGCCCCAGCATTTT. Protein: CASRGRTGSTPNQPQHF.

The genes are TRBV7-6 and TRBJ2-1, with 10 bases aligning to TRBD2. V lost 4 bases and J lost 3; bases outside the gene matches: 12. The V gene's germline CDR1 is SGHVS and CDR2 FNYEAQ. CDR3 length: 18 amino acids. The CDR3 spells CASSSVGLAGVCYNEQFF. As DNA, the CDR3 is TGTGCCAGCAGCTCCGTGGGGCTAGCGGGAGTCTGCTACAATGAGCAGTTCTTC.

This chain uses TRBV30 with TRBJ2-2; D unclear. The CDR3 spans 15 residues. Germline V lookup: CDR1 GTSNPN, CDR2 SVGIG (reference sequence). The V end lost 3 bases, the J end lost 2 bases, and 13 bases lay between the germline ends. CDR3 sequence: CAWRAFLTNTGELFF. The CDR3 bases are TGTGCCTGGAGGGCCTTTCTGACAAACACCGGGGAGCTGTTTTTT.

A note on this clonotype: A much more abundant neighbour one base away suggests this may be a read error. The chain uses TRBV7-4 and TRBJ2-1, with D maybe TRBD2 (6 bases). The CDR3 runs to 12 residues. Germline loops: CDR1 SGHVT, CDR2 SQSDAQ. CDR3 loop: CSSLIADNEQFF. The CDR3, as DNA: TGTTCCAGTCTGATAGCGGACAATGAGCAGTTCTTC.

In its sample, this clonotype was seen many times. The CDR3 here is CASGGGRVTYNEQFF. CDR3 nucleotide sequence: TGTGCCAGCGGGGGCGGGAGAGTTACCTACAATGAGCAGTTCTTC. The genes are TRBV2 and TRBJ2-1, with D possibly TRBD2 on 7 matching bases. CDR1 SNHLY and CDR2 FYNNEI come from the germline V gene. CDR3 size: 15 residues. V was shortened by 8 bases and J by 2 bases, with 16 bases between the two germline ends.

This clonotype was found many times. The chain uses TRBV6-1 and TRBJ1-6; 7 nucleotides agree with TRBD1. V shed 4 bases and J 6 bases; nucleotides not matched to a gene: 9. CDR3 length: 16 amino acids. From germline, CDR1 is MNHNS and CDR2 SASEGT. CDR3 amino acids: CASSVRGQPINSPLHF. CDR3 DNA: TGTGCCAGCAGTGTCCGGGGACAGCCAATTAATTCACCCCTCCACTTT.

In regard to this clonotype: It may be a read error: a sequence one base away is much more abundant. The chain has TRBV11-2 and TRBJ1-2; 10 positions match TRBD1. Per germline, CDR1 SGHAT and CDR2 FQNNGV. The length of the CDR3 is 15 residues. CDR3 sequence (DNA): TGTGCCAGCACCCCGACAGGGGGCGGTAACTTTGGCTACACCTTC. Its protein is CASTPTGGGNFGYTF.

This chain uses TRBV20-1 with TRBJ2-5, with 10 bases that match TRBD2. Germline V gene sequence: CDR1 DFQATT, CDR2 SNEGSKA (reference sequence). V gave up 0 bases and J gave up 4 bases; unmatched junction bases: 8. This CDR3 has 16 amino acids. CDR3 DNA sequence: TGCAGTGCTAGAGATTGGTCTAGCGGGAGCTTAGAGACCCAGTACTTC. It codes for CSARDWSSGSLETQYF.

As regards this clonotype: A much bigger clone sits one base away, suggesting this may be a read error. The chain combines TRBV12-3 or TRBV12-4 with TRBJ1-3; D gene unclear. V was clipped by 10 bases and J by 0 bases, with 7 bases between them. The CDR3 is 12 residues long. In DNA, the CDR3 is TGTGCCAACCGACTCTCTGGAAACACCATATATTTT. Translated, it gives CANRLSGNTIYF.

The V call is TRBV15, the J call TRBJ2-7; no clear D gene. The CDR3 has 13 residues. The ends were cut back, 8 bases at V and 5 bases at J, with 16 bases in the middle. Germline values: CDR1 LNHNV, CDR2 YYDKDF (reference sequence). CDR3 coding DNA: TGTGCCACCTCGGGCCGTGGTAGGAACGAGCAGTACTTC. Translated, it gives CATSGRGRNEQYF.

The rearrangement joins TRBV7-9 to TRBJ2-3; 12 nucleotides match TRBD2. The CDR3 has 18 residues. J lost 6 bases, V lost 0 bases, and 10 bases had no gene match. Germline CDR1 SEHNR, CDR2 FQNEAQ (reference sequence). CDR3 DNA: TGTGCCAGCAGCTTAGCGGAAGGACTAGCGGGATTGTGGGATACGCAGTATTTT. It is translated as CASSLAEGLAGLWDTQYF. Using reference TRBV7-9 and TRBJ2-3 for the parts outside the CDR3, the full variable domain is DTGVSQNPRHKITKRGQNVTFRCDPISEHNRLYWYRQTLGQGPEFLTYFQNEAQLEKSRLLSDRFSAERPKGSFSTLEIQRTEQGDSAMYLCASSLAEGLAGLWDTQYFGPGTRLTVL.

This clonotype was seen repeatedly, ten times or more. The chain links TRBV11-2 to TRBJ2-3; D ambiguous. V lost 3 bases to trimming and J lost 4 bases, with 14 bases between them. Germline V CDR1 and CDR2: SGHAT, FQNNGV. The CDR3 totals 15 residues. The DNA for the CDR3 is TGTGCCAGCAGCTTGGCCCCGACAAAATCAGATACGCAGTATTTT. Translating gives CASSLAPTKSDTQYF.

This clonotype was observed at least ten times. The chain is built from TRBV7-2 and TRBJ2-1; 11 bases line up with TRBD2. This CDR3 is 20 amino acids long. The trim removed 1 base at V and 5 bases at J, leaving 16 bases unmatched. Germline CDR1 is SGHTA and CDR2 is FQGNSA. DNA of the CDR3: TGTGCCAGCAGCTTAGTCCTAGGGAGGCCGGGACTAGCGGTCGACAATGAGCAGTTCTTC. Amino acids: CASSLVLGRPGLAVDNEQFF.

This clonotype showed up many times. The rearrangement links TRBV7-2 to TRBJ2-7; D perhaps matches TRBD1 (7 bases). CDR3 length equals 14 residues. V lost 5 bases and J 4 bases, leaving 15 bases between the germline ends. CDR1 is SGHTA, CDR2 FQGNSA, per germline. Here the CDR3 DNA reads TGTGCCAGCAGCCCCTACAGGGGAGGATACGAGCAGTACTTC. This translates into CASSPYRGGYEQYF.

This clonotype was found a few times. The rearrangement uses TRBV11-2 and TRBJ1-3, with D unresolved. CDR3 length: 13 amino acids. Trimming cost V 5 bases and J 4 bases, with 9 bases left between them. The germline V gene has CDR1 SGHAT and CDR2 FQNNGV. CDR3 DNA: TGTGCCAGCAGCCCCTGGAGGGGAAACACCATATATTTT. It encodes CASSPWRGNTIYF. The variable domain in full, with the rest retrieved from reference TRBV11-2 and TRBJ1-3, is EAGVAQSPRYKIIEKRQSVAFWCNPISGHATLYWYQQILGQGPKLLIQFQNNGVVDDSQLPKDRFSAERLKGVDSTLKIQPAKLEDSAVYLCASSPWRGNTIYFGEGSWLTVV.

The chain couples TRBV5-1 to TRBJ1-4; D is ambiguous. V lost 1 base and J 7 bases, leaving 20 bases between the germline ends. The CDR3 covers 17 residues. Germline CDR1 and CDR2: SGHRS and YFSETQ. As DNA, the CDR3 is TGCGCCAGCAGCTTGAGAGAGTCGGGCGGCTTTTTTGAAAAACTGTTTTTT. It translates to CASSLRESGGFFEKLFF.

This clonotype showed up many times. This chain joins TRBV12-3 or TRBV12-4 and TRBJ1-1; D gene ambiguous. The CDR3 spans 13 residues. The V and J ends lost 0 bases and 6 bases respectively, with 8 bases between them. The CDR3 reads CASSLARSSEAFF. CDR3 bases: TGTGCCAGCAGTTTAGCCCGGAGTTCTGAAGCTTTCTTT.

The chain is built from TRBV5-1 and TRBJ2-1; 10 bases match TRBD2. Per the germline V gene, CDR1 is SGHRS and CDR2 is YFSETQ. This CDR3 is 17 amino acids long. V shed 3 bases and J 9 bases; nucleotides not matched to a gene: 15. CDR3 amino acids: CASSSLLAGGRRGEQFF. CDR3 in DNA: TGCGCCAGCAGCTCCCTATTAGCGGGAGGCAGGCGCGGTGAGCAGTTCTTC.

This clonotype was observed many times. The chain links TRBV6-5 to TRBJ1-4, with 7 bases aligning to TRBD1. This CDR3 is built from 15 residues. V trimming: 4 bases; J trimming: 5 bases; junction bases outside the gene matches: 7. Germline CDR1 MNHEY, CDR2 SVGAGI. The CDR3 here is CASSSWTGVNEKLFF. CDR3 sequence (DNA): TGTGCCAGCAGTTCTTGGACAGGTGTAAATGAAAAACTGTTTTTT.

This clonotype was found many times. The V and J genes are TRBV11-1 and TRBJ2-7, with D maybe TRBD2 (5 bases). Germline values: CDR1 SGHAT, CDR2 FQDESV (reference sequence). V lost 2 bases, J lost 0 bases, and 14 bases lay in between. The CDR3 has 16 amino acids. CDR3 sequence reads: CASSLKWSGSSYEQYF. DNA of the CDR3: TGTGCCAGCAGCTTAAAGTGGAGCGGTAGCTCCTACGAGCAGTACTTC. The full variable domain, rest sourced from reference TRBV11-1 and TRBJ2-7, is EAEVAQSPRYKITEKSQAVAFWCDPISGHATLYWYRQILGQGPELLVQFQDESVVDDSQLPKDRFSAERLKGVDSTLKIQPAELGDSAMYLCASSLKWSGSSYEQYFGPGTRLTVT.

This clonotype was found many times. The chain carries TRBV29-1 and TRBJ2-5; D is unclear. V lost 3 bases and J 0 bases, leaving 8 bases between the germline ends. Per the germline V gene, CDR1 is SQVTM and CDR2 is ANQGSEA. The CDR3 is 13 residues long. CDR3 nucleotide sequence: TGCAGCGTTGAGCAGGTCAACCAAGAGACCCAGTACTTC. This encodes CSVEQVNQETQYF.

This clonotype was seen at least ten times. The chain couples TRBV11-2 to TRBJ2-3, with TRBD2 identical over 10 bases. The V gene end was trimmed by 3 bases and the J gene end by 5 bases; junction bases not matched to a gene: 5. This CDR3 region has 15 residues. The germline V gene encodes CDR1 SGHAT and CDR2 FQNNGV. The CDR3 protein is CASSLVIAGGDTQYF. The CDR3 DNA sequence: TGTGCCAGCAGCTTGGTAATAGCGGGAGGAGATACGCAGTATTTT.